This T cell receptor beta chain was identified in a study of CD4 T cells in relation to SARS-CoV-2 and coronaviruses. Study background: TCR beta CDR3s were sequenced after roughly 10-day antigen culture of PBMCs. Controls used an HIV-1 Nef peptide pool or no peptide.

Profiling relied on immunoSEQ multiplex PCR, and the TCRdb table lists in-frame clones only, not all of them. The sample has approximately 20,000 clones, 70% to 85% seen once. Before the COVID-19 pandemic, during about 2011-2019, CD4+ T cells were taken from unexposed donors. Isolation of CD4+ T cells took place after roughly nine days in culture. Approximately 2 million PBMCs per well were cultured with approximately 9.5 IU/ml IL-2. The CDR3 extends over 13 amino acids. Germline loops: CDR1 MGHRA, CDR2 YSYEKL. V lost 1 base to trimming and J lost 9 bases; unmatched junction nucleotides: 4. For this clone: Its antigen is currently unknown.

Sequencing input: CD4+ T cells from PBMCs, cultured in vitro. This TCR derives from a human donor in good health. The chain is built from TRBV4-1 and TRBJ2-3, with 7 nucleotides matching TRBD1. CDR3: CASSQVGDRTQYF. In nucleotides, the CDR3 is TGCGCCAGCAGCCAAGTCGGGGACAGAACGCAGTATTTT.